The 20 T cell receptor beta chains listed next were all sequenced from one sample in a study of T cell responses to AZD1222 COVID-19 vaccine. TCRdb keeps only in-frame clones here, not all; method: immunoSEQ multiplex PCR. Here the sample spans 120,000 to 150,000 clones, roughly 84% being singletons. Sequences were derived from peripheral blood, sampled 28 days after the second AZD1222 dose. Source of these receptors: an adult who received the AZD1222 COVID-19 vaccine.

The rearrangement links TRBV11-2 to TRBJ2-7; D uncertain. This CDR3 has 12 amino acids. The ends were cut back, 6 bases at V and 0 bases at J, with 6 bases in the middle. CDR1 and CDR2 (germline): SGHAT, FQNNGV. CDR3 in amino acids: CASSLLSYEQYF. Here the CDR3 DNA reads TGTGCCAGCAGTCTCCTCTCCTACGAGCAGTACTTC.

V gene TRBV3-1 (or the pseudogene TRBV3-2) combines with J gene TRBJ2-2; 11 bases are a match to TRBD1. V lost 8 bases to trimming and J lost 8 bases; unmatched junction nucleotides: 7. The CDR3 has 14 residues. The germline V gene encodes CDR1 LGHDT and CDR2 YNNKEL (reference sequence). The CDR3 bases are TGTGCCAGCTCCGGGACAGGGGGGAGAGGGGAGCTGTTTTTT. Translating gives CASSGTGGRGELFF.

The chain combines TRBV20-1 with TRBJ2-7; weak D call: TRBD2 (5 bases). The germline gives CDR1 DFQATT, CDR2 SNEGSKA (reference sequence). Trimming left V 3 bases short and J 1 base short, with 10 bases between. The CDR3 length is 13 residues. The CDR3 loop reads CSASPRTSYEQYF. Here the CDR3 DNA reads TGCAGTGCTAGTCCAAGGACTTCCTACGAGCAGTACTTC.

This chain connects TRBV19 to TRBJ2-1, with TRBD2 identical over 9 bases. Trimming at V came to 9 bases and at J to 0 bases, leaving 9 bases not matched to a gene. The CDR3 loop spans 16 amino acids. The germline CDR1 and CDR2 sequences are LNHDA and SQIVND (reference sequence). The CDR3 is CASRLAASSSYNEQFF. The CDR3 nucleotides are TGTGCCAGCCGACTAGCGGCTAGTTCCTCCTACAATGAGCAGTTCTTC.

The V gene is TRBV19, the J gene TRBJ1-2, with 9 bases lining up with TRBD1. The ends lost 5 bases at V and 6 bases at J; junction bases unmatched: 7. In germline, CDR1 is LNHDA, CDR2 SQIVND (reference sequence). This CDR3 contains 14 residues. The CDR3 loop reads CASSATGGKHGYTF. The CDR3 region has the DNA TGTGCCAGTAGTGCTACAGGGGGCAAGCATGGCTACACCTTC.

The chain is built from TRBV3-1 (or the pseudogene TRBV3-2) and TRBJ2-3; 9 bases are a match to TRBD1. The CDR3 length is 16 residues. J lost 7 bases, V lost 5 bases, and 13 bases had no gene match. Germline V gene sequence: CDR1 LGHDT, CDR2 YNNKEL (reference sequence). For the CDR3, the DNA is TGTGCCAGCAGCTCCCAGGTGGGACAGGGCGAGCATACGCAGTATTTT. Encoded protein: CASSSQVGQGEHTQYF.

The chain has TRBV5-4 and TRBJ1-4, with TRBD1 as a possible D gene (6 bases). V shed 4 bases and J shed 8 bases, with 15 bases lying between them. Germline values: CDR1 SGHNT, CDR2 YYREEE (reference sequence). The CDR3 covers 14 residues. The CDR3, as DNA: TGTGCCAGCAGCCCGCGAGGGGGGGAAGAAAAACTGTTTTTT. This gives the protein CASSPRGGEEKLFF.

This clone was detected a few times. This chain joins TRBV6-5 and TRBJ1-2; D gene unclear. The V gene lost 5 bases and the J gene lost 6 bases, with 16 bases spanning the gap. The germline V gene has CDR1 MNHEY and CDR2 SVGAGI. CDR3 length: 14 residues. The CDR3 nucleotides are TGTGCCAGCAGTAACTGGGGAGGGCGGAATGGCTACACCTTC. Translated, it gives CASSNWGGRNGYTF.

This clone was seen only once. The chain employs TRBV11-3 and TRBJ2-7; 9 positions agree with TRBD1. The CDR3 sequence is 13 residues long. Germline V gene lookup returns CDR1 SGHNT and CDR2 YENEEA. The ends lost 5 bases at V and 4 bases at J; junction bases unmatched: 3. CDR3 coding DNA: TGTGCCAGCAGCACCGGACAGGGGTACGAGCAGTACTTC. Translated: CASSTGQGYEQYF.

The rearrangement links TRBV27 to TRBJ1-1; TRBD1 matches 9 bases. The CDR3 extends over 14 amino acids. V was clipped by 6 bases and J by 0 bases; unmatched bases: 2. Germline V gives CDR1 MNHEY, CDR2 SMNVEV (reference sequence). The CDR3 coding sequence is TGTGCCAGCAGACAGGGGGCCTTGAACACTGAAGCTTTCTTT. This translates into CASRQGALNTEAFF.

The rearrangement uses TRBV9 and TRBJ2-1; D is unclear. Between the trimmed V and J ends, which lost 5 bases and 0 bases, there was a span of 12 bases. The germline gives CDR1 SGDLS, CDR2 YYNGEE. The CDR3 is 15 residues long. The CDR3 bases are TGTGCCAGCAGTGAAGGGATTAGCTCCTACAATGAGCAGTTCTTC. This gives the protein CASSEGISSYNEQFF.

The chain links TRBV10-2 to TRBJ2-5; 10 bases map to TRBD2. The CDR3 is 13 residues long. Germline lookup yields CDR1 WSHSY and CDR2 SAAADI. The V gene end was trimmed by 10 bases and the J gene end by 7 bases; junction bases not matched to a gene: 9. CDR3: CATESGGDGTQYF. CDR3 DNA sequence: TGCGCCACCGAAAGCGGGGGGGATGGGACCCAGTACTTC.

J is TRBJ1-1 and V is TRBV18; D remains unclear. V shed 6 bases and J shed 10 bases, with 12 bases lying between them. CDR3 length equals 11 residues. The germline V gene encodes CDR1 KGHSH and CDR2 LQKENI. CDR3 loop: CASSGDWVAFF. The DNA of the CDR3 is TGTGCCAGCTCCGGAGATTGGGTAGCTTTCTTT.

The V and J genes are TRBV30 and TRBJ1-2, with unresolved D. CDR3 size: 14 residues. Germline CDR1 reads GTSNPN; CDR2 reads SVGIG (reference sequence). V was trimmed by 3 bases and J by 2 bases, leaving 13 bases between them. The CDR3 DNA sequence: TGTGCCTGGAGCCCGATTAACGGGAACTATGGCTACACCTTC. It encodes CAWSPINGNYGYTF.

In nucleotides, the CDR3 is TGTGCCAGCAGTTTAAACAGGGCCGGGTATGGCTACACCTTC. It codes for CASSLNRAGYGYTF. The chain joins TRBV11-3 to TRBJ1-2; tentatively, D is TRBD1 (6 bases). The V and J ends lost 6 bases and 5 bases respectively, with 16 bases between them. Per germline, CDR1 SGHNT and CDR2 YENEEA. The CDR3 is made up of 14 amino acids.

The rearrangement links TRBV19 to TRBJ2-7, with 8 bases lining up with TRBD1. CDR1 and CDR2 (germline): LNHDA, SQIVND (reference sequence). This CDR3 has 13 residues. The V gene end was trimmed by 5 bases and the J gene end by 10 bases; junction bases not matched to a gene: 10. The CDR3 nucleotides are TGTGCCAGTAGTGCCTCAACCCAGGGGGCCCAGTACTTC. Translation: CASSASTQGAQYF. The full variable domain, in which reference TRBV19 and TRBJ2-7 provide the parts outside the CDR3, is DGGITQSPKYLFRKEGQNVTLSCEQNLNHDAMYWYRQDPGQGLRLIYYSQIVNDFQKGDIAEGYSVSREKKESFPLTVTSAQKNPTAFYLCASSASTQGAQYFGPGTRLTVT.

The chain joins TRBV19 to TRBJ2-1, with D unclear. Germline V lookup: CDR1 LNHDA, CDR2 SQIVND (reference sequence). V was pared by 0 bases and J by 2 bases, with 8 bases between. This CDR3 contains 15 residues. Written as DNA, the CDR3 is TGTGCCAGTAGTATAGACACTTACCCCTACAATGAGCAGTTCTTC. Encoded protein: CASSIDTYPYNEQFF.

The chain uses TRBV19 and TRBJ2-7; D gene unclear. CDR3 length: 17 residues. The V gene lost 5 bases and the J gene lost 0 bases, with 20 bases spanning the gap. The V gene's germline CDR1 is LNHDA and CDR2 SQIVND (reference sequence). CDR3 sequence (DNA): TGTGCCAGTAGTCCTATGGGATCCGGACGATCCTCCTACGAGCAGTACTTC. Amino acids: CASSPMGSGRSSYEQYF.

The chain employs TRBV28 and TRBJ1-4; TRBD1 matches 10 bases. The CDR3 is 16 residues long. The ends lost 6 bases at V and 1 base at J; junction bases unmatched: 5. Germline loops: CDR1 MDHEN, CDR2 SYDVKM. For the CDR3, the DNA is TGTGCCAGCAGAACAGACAGGGGGCTAACTAATGAAAAACTGTTTTTT. Its protein product is CASRTDRGLTNEKLFF. Using reference TRBV28 and TRBJ1-4 for the parts outside the CDR3, the full variable domain is DVKVTQSSRYLVKRTGEKVFLECVQDMDHENMFWYRQDPGLGLRLIYFSYDVKMKEKGDIPEGYSVSREKKERFSLILESASTNQTSMYLCASRTDRGLTNEKLFFGSGTQLSVL.

V is TRBV19 and J is TRBJ1-1; D is undetermined. The CDR3 length is 13 residues. The ends were cut back, 5 bases at V and 2 bases at J, with 9 bases in the middle. The germline CDR1 and CDR2 sequences are LNHDA and SQIVND (reference sequence). CDR3 sequence reads: CASSSNRNTEAFF. DNA of the CDR3: TGTGCCAGTAGTTCCAATAGAAACACTGAAGCTTTCTTT.